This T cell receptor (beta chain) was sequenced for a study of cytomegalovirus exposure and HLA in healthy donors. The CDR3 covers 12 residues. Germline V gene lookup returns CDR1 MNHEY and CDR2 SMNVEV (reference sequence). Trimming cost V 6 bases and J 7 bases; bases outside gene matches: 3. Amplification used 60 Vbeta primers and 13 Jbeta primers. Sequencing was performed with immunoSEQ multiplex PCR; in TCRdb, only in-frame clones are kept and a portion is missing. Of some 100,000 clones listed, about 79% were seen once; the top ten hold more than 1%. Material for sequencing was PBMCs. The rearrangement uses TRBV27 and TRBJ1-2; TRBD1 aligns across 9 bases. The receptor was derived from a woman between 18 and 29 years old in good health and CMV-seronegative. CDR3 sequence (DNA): TGTGCCAGCAGGCAGACAGGGGGTGGCTACACCTTC. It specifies CASRQTGGGYTF.